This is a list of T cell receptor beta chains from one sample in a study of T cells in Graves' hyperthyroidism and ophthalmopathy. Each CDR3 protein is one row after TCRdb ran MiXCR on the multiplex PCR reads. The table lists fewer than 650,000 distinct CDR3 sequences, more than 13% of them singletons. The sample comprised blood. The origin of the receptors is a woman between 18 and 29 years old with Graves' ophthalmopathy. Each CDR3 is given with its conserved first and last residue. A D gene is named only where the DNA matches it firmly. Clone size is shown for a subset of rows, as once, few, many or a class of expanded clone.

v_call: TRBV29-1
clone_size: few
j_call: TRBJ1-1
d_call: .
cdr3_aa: CSAGTTGNTEAFF
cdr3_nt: TGCAGCGCCGGAACTACAGGGAACACTGAAGCTTTCTTT

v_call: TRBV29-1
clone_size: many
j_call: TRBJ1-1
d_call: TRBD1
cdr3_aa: CSVGRQGRYKDTEAFF
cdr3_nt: TGCAGCGTGGGGAGACAGGGAAGATATAAGGACACTGAAGCTTTCTTT

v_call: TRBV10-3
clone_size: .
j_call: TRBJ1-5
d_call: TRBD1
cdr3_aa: CAISGEGQGFRTQHF
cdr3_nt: TGTGCCATCAGTGGGGAGGGACAGGGTTTCAGAACCCAGCATTTT

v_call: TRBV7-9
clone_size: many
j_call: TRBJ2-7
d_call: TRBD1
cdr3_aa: CASSLGRGQHEQYF
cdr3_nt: TGTGCCAGCAGCTTAGGCAGGGGGCAGCACGAGCAGTACTTC

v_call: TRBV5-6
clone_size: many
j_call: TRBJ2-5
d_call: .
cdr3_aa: CASSYYSDRTKETQYF
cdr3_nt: TGTGCCAGCAGCTACTATTCAGACAGGACTAAAGAGACCCAGTACTTC

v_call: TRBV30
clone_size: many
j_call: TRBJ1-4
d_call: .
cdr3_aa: CACTITEVNEKLFF
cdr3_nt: TGTGCCTGTACAATCACAGAGGTTAATGAAAAACTGTTTTTT

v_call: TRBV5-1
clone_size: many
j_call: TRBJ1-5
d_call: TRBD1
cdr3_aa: CASSLTGVGQPQHF
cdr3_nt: TGCGCCAGCAGCTTAACAGGGGTAGGACAGCCCCAGCATTTT

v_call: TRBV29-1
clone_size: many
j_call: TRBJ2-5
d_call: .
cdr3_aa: CSVGGSDRETQYF
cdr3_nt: TGCAGCGTTGGGGGGTCGGATCGGGAGACCCAGTACTTC

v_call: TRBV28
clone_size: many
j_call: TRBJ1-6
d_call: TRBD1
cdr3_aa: CASSGTGGSSPLHF
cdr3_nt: TGTGCCAGCAGTGGGACAGGGGGTTCCTCACCCCTCCACTTT

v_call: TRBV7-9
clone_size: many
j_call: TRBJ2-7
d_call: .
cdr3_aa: CASSLGTEQYF
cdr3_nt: TGTGCCAGCAGCTTAGGGACCGAGCAGTACTTC

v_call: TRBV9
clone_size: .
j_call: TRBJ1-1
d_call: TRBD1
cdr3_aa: CASSVYNRDREGAFF
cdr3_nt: TGTGCCAGCAGCGTGTACAACCGGGACAGGGAGGGGGCTTTCTTT

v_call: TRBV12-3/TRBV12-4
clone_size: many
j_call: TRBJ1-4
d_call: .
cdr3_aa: CASSLQATNEKLFF
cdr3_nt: TGTGCCAGCAGTTTACAAGCAACTAATGAAAAACTGTTTTTT

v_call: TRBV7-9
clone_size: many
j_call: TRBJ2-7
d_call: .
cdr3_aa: CATTIGVSEQYF
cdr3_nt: TGTGCCACCACTATTGGGGTTTCCGAGCAGTACTTC

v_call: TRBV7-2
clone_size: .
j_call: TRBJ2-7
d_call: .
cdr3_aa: CASVRRGNEQYF
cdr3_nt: TGTGCCAGCGTGCGCCGAGGGAACGAGCAGTACTTC

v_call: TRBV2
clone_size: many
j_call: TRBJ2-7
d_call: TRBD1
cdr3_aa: CASSEMGTGSYEQYF
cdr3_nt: TGTGCCAGCAGTGAGATGGGGACAGGGTCTTACGAGCAGTACTTC

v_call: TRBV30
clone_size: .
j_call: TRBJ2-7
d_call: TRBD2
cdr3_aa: CAWMGLSLAGGNSYEQYF
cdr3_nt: TGTGCCTGGATGGGTCTTAGCCTAGCGGGAGGCAACTCCTACGAGCAGTACTTC

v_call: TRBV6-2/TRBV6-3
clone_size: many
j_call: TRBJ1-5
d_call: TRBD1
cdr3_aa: CASRIRDRADGNQPQHF
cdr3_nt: TGTGCCAGCAGGATCCGGGACAGGGCCGATGGGAATCAGCCCCAGCATTTT

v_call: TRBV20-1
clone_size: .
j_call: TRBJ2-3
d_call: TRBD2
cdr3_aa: CSAQTGLAGGGTDTQYF
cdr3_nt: TGCAGTGCTCAAACCGGACTAGCGGGAGGGGGCACAGATACGCAGTATTTT

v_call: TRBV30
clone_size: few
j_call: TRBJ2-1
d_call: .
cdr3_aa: CALAFLIGEQFF
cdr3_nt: TGTGCCCTAGCGTTTCTAATTGGGGAGCAGTTCTTC

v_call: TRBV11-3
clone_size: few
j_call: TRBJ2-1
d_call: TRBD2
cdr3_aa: CASSSGLAGDYNEQFF
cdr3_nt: TGTGCCAGCAGCTCGGGCCTAGCGGGAGACTACAATGAGCAGTTCTTC

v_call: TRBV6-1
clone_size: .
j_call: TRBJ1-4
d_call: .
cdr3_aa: CASSEQGATNEKLFF
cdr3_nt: TGTGCCAGCAGTGAGCAGGGTGCAACTAATGAAAAACTGTTTTTT

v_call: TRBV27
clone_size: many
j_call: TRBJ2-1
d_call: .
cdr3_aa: CASSLGVRVHEQFF
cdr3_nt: TGTGCCAGCAGTTTAGGCGTAAGGGTCCATGAGCAGTTCTTC

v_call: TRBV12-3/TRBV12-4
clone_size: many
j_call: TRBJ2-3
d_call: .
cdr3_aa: CASSLEPYAFHRESTDTQYF
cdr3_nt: TGTGCCAGCAGTTTAGAGCCCTACGCCTTCCACAGGGAGTCCACAGATACGCAGTATTTT

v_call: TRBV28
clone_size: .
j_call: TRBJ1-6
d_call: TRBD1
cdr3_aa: CASSSTDRGYSPLHF
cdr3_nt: TGTGCCAGCAGTTCGACCGACAGGGGATATTCACCCCTCCACTTT

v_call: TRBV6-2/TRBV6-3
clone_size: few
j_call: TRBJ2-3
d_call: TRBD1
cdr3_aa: CASSWHGTGPDTQYF
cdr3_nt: TGTGCCAGCAGTTGGCACGGGACAGGTCCAGATACGCAGTATTTT

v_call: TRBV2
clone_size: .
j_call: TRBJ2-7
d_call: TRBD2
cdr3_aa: CASGGTSGGYEQYF
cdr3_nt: TGTGCCAGCGGGGGGACTAGCGGAGGCTACGAGCAGTACTTC

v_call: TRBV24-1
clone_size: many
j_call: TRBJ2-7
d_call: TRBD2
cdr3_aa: CATSDSSGSSYEQYF
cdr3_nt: TGTGCCACCAGTGATTCTAGCGGGAGCTCCTACGAGCAGTACTTC

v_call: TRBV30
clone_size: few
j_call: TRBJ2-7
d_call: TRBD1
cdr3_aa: CAWGGVGDRPYEQYF
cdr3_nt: TGTGCCTGGGGAGGGGTGGGGGACAGGCCCTACGAGCAGTACTTC

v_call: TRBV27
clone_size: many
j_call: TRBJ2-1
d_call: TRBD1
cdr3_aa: CASSKSDRGFYNEQFF
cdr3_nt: TGTGCCAGCTCAAAATCGGACAGGGGATTCTACAATGAGCAGTTCTTC

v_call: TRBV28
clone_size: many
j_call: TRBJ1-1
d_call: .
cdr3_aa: CASSRPLGNTEAFF
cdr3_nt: TGTGCCAGCAGTCGACCCCTCGGGAACACTGAAGCTTTCTTT

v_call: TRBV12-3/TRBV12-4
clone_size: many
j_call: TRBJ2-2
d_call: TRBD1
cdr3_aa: CASSFRQGATGELFF
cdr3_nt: TGTGCCAGCAGTTTCAGACAGGGGGCGACCGGGGAGCTGTTTTTT

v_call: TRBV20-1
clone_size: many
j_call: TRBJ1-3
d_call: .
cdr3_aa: CSAPSSSGNTIYF
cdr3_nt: TGCAGTGCTCCGAGTAGCTCTGGAAACACCATATATTTT

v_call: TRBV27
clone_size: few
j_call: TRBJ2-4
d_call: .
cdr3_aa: CASSSIANRVSTKNIQYF
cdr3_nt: TGTGCCAGCAGTTCCATTGCCAACAGGGTTTCAACCAAAAACATTCAGTACTTC

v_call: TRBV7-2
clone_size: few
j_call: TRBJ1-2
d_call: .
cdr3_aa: CASRSTGIAPSAYGYTF
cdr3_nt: TGTGCCAGCAGGTCGACAGGCATCGCTCCGTCGGCCTATGGCTACACCTTC

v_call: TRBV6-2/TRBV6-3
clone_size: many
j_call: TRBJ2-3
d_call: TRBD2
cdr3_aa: CASSYSRLAGTDTQYF
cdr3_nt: TGTGCCAGCAGTTACTCGAGGTTAGCGGGAACAGATACGCAGTATTTT

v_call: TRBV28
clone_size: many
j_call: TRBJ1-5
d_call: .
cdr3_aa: CASTSDRYSNQPQHF
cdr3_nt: TGTGCCAGCACCTCGGACAGATATAGCAATCAGCCCCAGCATTTT

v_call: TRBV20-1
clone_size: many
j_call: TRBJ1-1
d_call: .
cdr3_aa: CSALGTGNTEAFF
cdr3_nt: TGCAGTGCCCTCGGGACGGGGAACACTGAAGCTTTCTTT

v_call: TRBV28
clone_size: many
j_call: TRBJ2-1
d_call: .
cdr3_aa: CASLRSPRTYNEQFF
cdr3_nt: TGTGCCAGCCTTAGGAGTCCCCGGACTTACAATGAGCAGTTCTTC

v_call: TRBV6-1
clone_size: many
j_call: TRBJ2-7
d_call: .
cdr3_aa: CASSSQGGYYEQYF
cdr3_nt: TGTGCCAGCAGTTCTCAGGGGGGGTACTACGAGCAGTACTTC

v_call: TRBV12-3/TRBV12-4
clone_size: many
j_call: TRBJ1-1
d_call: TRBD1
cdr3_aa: CASRPRQGITEAFF
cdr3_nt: TGTGCCAGCAGGCCCCGACAGGGGATCACTGAAGCTTTCTTT

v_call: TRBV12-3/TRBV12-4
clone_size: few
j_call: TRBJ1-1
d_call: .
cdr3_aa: CAIRTLGPEAFF
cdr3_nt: TGTGCCATAAGGACGCTGGGCCCTGAAGCTTTCTTT

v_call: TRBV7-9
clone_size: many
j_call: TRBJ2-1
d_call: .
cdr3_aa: CASSQRVVAGTHNEQFF
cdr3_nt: TGTGCCAGCAGCCAACGCGTAGTGGCGGGAACACACAATGAGCAGTTCTTC

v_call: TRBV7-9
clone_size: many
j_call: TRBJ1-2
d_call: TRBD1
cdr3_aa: CASSLDRGSYGYTF
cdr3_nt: TGTGCCAGCAGCTTAGACAGGGGTTCCTATGGCTACACCTTC

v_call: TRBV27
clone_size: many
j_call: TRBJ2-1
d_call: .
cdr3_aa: CATSFGGASEQFF
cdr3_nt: TGTGCCACCAGTTTTGGAGGGGCGAGTGAGCAGTTCTTC

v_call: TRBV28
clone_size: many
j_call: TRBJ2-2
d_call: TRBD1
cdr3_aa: CASSSRPGQMNTGELFF
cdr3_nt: TGTGCCAGCAGTTCGAGACCGGGACAGATGAACACCGGGGAGCTGTTTTTT

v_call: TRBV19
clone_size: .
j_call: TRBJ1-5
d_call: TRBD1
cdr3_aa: CASSNRGNYQPQHF
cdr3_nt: TGTGCCAGTAGTAACAGGGGTAATTATCAGCCCCAGCATTTT

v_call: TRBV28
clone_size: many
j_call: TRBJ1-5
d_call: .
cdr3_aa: CASSLGPLDQPQHF
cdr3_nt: TGTGCCAGCAGCCTGGGACCTCTGGATCAGCCCCAGCATTTT

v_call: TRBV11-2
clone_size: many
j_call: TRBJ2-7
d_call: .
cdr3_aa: CASSASHLSYEQYF
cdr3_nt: TGTGCCAGCAGCGCCAGCCACCTCTCCTACGAGCAGTACTTC

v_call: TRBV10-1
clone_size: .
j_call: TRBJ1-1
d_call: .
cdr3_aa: CASSESRGAGTEAFF
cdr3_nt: TGCGCCAGCAGTGAGTCAAGAGGGGCGGGCACTGAAGCTTTCTTT

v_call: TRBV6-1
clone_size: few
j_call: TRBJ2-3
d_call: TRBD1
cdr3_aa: CASSNYRGASTDTQYF
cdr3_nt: TGTGCCAGCAGTAACTACAGGGGTGCCAGCACAGATACGCAGTATTTT